A selection of T cell receptor beta chains follows, all from one sample in a study of blood T cells in healthy people across ages. TCRdb used MiXCR to reprocess the 5' RACE reads, holding one entry per CDR3 protein. The sample contains 550,000 to 800,000 distinct CDR3 sequences, around 32% of which appear only once. Sequenced input: blood. The receptors derive from a woman older than 75 in good health. CDR3s include the opening cysteine and the closing phenylalanine or tryptophan. D genes are given only for firm matches. Clone size is not always given. Where it is, it says once, few, many or a class for expanded clones.

len: 17
v_gene: TRBV7-9
j_gene: TRBJ2-3
abundance: once
d_gene: TRBD2
CDR3nt: TGTGCCAGCAGCTTACCGGGCGGTAGCGGGAGCACAGATACGCAGTATTTT
CDR3aa: CASSLPGGSGSTDTQYF

len: 18
v_gene: TRBV20-1
j_gene: TRBJ1-3
abundance: few
d_gene: -
CDR3nt: TGCAGTGCTAGAGCCCCACCCCAGGGACCTGACTCTGGAAACACCATATATTTT
CDR3aa: CSARAPPQGPDSGNTIYF

len: 13
v_gene: TRBV20-1
j_gene: TRBJ2-4
abundance: -
d_gene: TRBD2
CDR3nt: TGCAGTGCAACGACTAGCGGCAAAAACATTCAGTACTTC
CDR3aa: CSATTSGKNIQYF

len: 15
v_gene: TRBV7-2
j_gene: TRBJ2-1
abundance: -
d_gene: TRBD2
CDR3nt: TGTGCCAGCAGCTTAGGCCTAGCGGGAAGGTATGAGCAGTTCTTC
CDR3aa: CASSLGLAGRYEQFF

len: 16
v_gene: TRBV4-3
j_gene: TRBJ2-2
abundance: -
d_gene: -
CDR3nt: TGCGCCAGCAGCCAAGATGTATACGGAGACACCGGGGAGCTGTTTTTT
CDR3aa: CASSQDVYGDTGELFF

len: 15
v_gene: TRBV20-1
j_gene: TRBJ2-1
abundance: -
d_gene: -
CDR3nt: TGCAGTGCGATATCGACGGCAGTCTCCTACAATGAGCAGTTCTTC
CDR3aa: CSAISTAVSYNEQFF

len: 15
v_gene: TRBV2
j_gene: TRBJ2-7
abundance: few
d_gene: -
CDR3nt: TGTGCCAGCAGTCCCAGACAGGCGTACTCCTACGAGCAGTACTTC
CDR3aa: CASSPRQAYSYEQYF

len: 15
v_gene: TRBV20-1
j_gene: TRBJ2-7
abundance: many
d_gene: TRBD2
CDR3nt: TGCAGTGCTAGAGATCTCGCGGGGGGCCACTACGAGCAGTACTTC
CDR3aa: CSARDLAGGHYEQYF

len: 14
v_gene: TRBV7-3
j_gene: TRBJ1-2
abundance: few
d_gene: -
CDR3nt: TGTGCCAGCAGTTTGGGACCGCGGGACTATGGCTACACCTTC
CDR3aa: CASSLGPRDYGYTF

len: 14
v_gene: TRBV4-1
j_gene: TRBJ2-1
abundance: few
d_gene: TRBD2
CDR3nt: TGCGCCAGCAGCCAACTAGCGGGAGTACAGGAGCAGTTCTTC
CDR3aa: CASSQLAGVQEQFF

len: 14
v_gene: TRBV27
j_gene: TRBJ1-6
abundance: -
d_gene: TRBD1
CDR3nt: TGTGCCAGCAGGGCGGGACAGGGGTACTCACCCCTCCACTTT
CDR3aa: CASRAGQGYSPLHF

len: 13
v_gene: TRBV20-1
j_gene: TRBJ1-4
abundance: -
d_gene: -
CDR3nt: TGCAGTGCTAGCCTCCAGGGCAGTGAAAAACTGTTTTTT
CDR3aa: CSASLQGSEKLFF

len: 14
v_gene: TRBV6-1
j_gene: TRBJ2-7
abundance: many
d_gene: -
CDR3nt: TGTGCCAGCAGTGTGAGTACCCTCACCTACGAGCAGTACTTC
CDR3aa: CASSVSTLTYEQYF

len: 13
v_gene: TRBV20-1
j_gene: TRBJ2-1
abundance: -
d_gene: -
CDR3nt: TGCAGTGCCATGGGGGGAGGAGGCTGGGAGCAGTTCTTC
CDR3aa: CSAMGGGGWEQFF

len: 17
v_gene: TRBV16
j_gene: TRBJ1-4
abundance: -
d_gene: -
CDR3nt: TGTGCCAGCAGCCTTCTGTCGGCTGACAGGAGGGGAGAAAAACTGTTTTTT
CDR3aa: CASSLLSADRRGEKLFF

len: 13
v_gene: TRBV7-2
j_gene: TRBJ2-4
abundance: -
d_gene: TRBD1
CDR3nt: TGTGCCAGCAGCCTGGGACAGCAAAACATTCAGTACTTC
CDR3aa: CASSLGQQNIQYF

len: 14
v_gene: TRBV7-9
j_gene: TRBJ1-1
abundance: few
d_gene: TRBD1
CDR3nt: TGTGCCAGCAGGTATACAGGGGAGAGCACTGAAGCTTTCTTT
CDR3aa: CASRYTGESTEAFF

len: 13
v_gene: TRBV6-1
j_gene: TRBJ1-6
abundance: few
d_gene: -
CDR3nt: TGTGCCAGCAGCCTGACAGAGCCTTCACCCCCCCACTTT
CDR3aa: CASSLTEPSPPHF

len: 14
v_gene: TRBV29-1
j_gene: TRBJ2-1
abundance: many
d_gene: -
CDR3nt: TGCAGCGTTGTTCGGGGAGCTGCATACAATGAGCAGTTCTTC
CDR3aa: CSVVRGAAYNEQFF

len: 15
v_gene: TRBV20-1
j_gene: TRBJ2-6
abundance: many
d_gene: -
CDR3nt: TGCAGTGCTAGGGAGGGGGCTTCTGGGGCCAACGTCCTGACTTTC
CDR3aa: CSAREGASGANVLTF

len: 13
v_gene: TRBV7-2
j_gene: TRBJ1-1
abundance: -
d_gene: -
CDR3nt: TGTGCCAGCAGCTTAGCAGGGAGGATGACAGCTTTCTTT
CDR3aa: CASSLAGRMTAFF

len: 15
v_gene: TRBV11-2
j_gene: TRBJ2-3
abundance: -
d_gene: -
CDR3nt: TGTGCCAGCAGCTTGGCGGCAGGACCCACAGATACGCAGTATTTT
CDR3aa: CASSLAAGPTDTQYF

len: 15
v_gene: TRBV27
j_gene: TRBJ1-6
abundance: few
d_gene: TRBD1
CDR3nt: TGTGCCAGCAGTTTCCTGACCACAGGGGATTCACCCCTCCACTTT
CDR3aa: CASSFLTTGDSPLHF

len: 13
v_gene: TRBV20-1
j_gene: TRBJ1-1
abundance: -
d_gene: -
CDR3nt: TGCAGTGCTAGACGGGAGCTGAACACTGAAGCTTTCTTT
CDR3aa: CSARRELNTEAFF

len: 14
v_gene: TRBV6-5
j_gene: TRBJ1-2
abundance: -
d_gene: TRBD1
CDR3nt: TGTGCCAGCAGTTACTCGAGCAGGGGGAATGGCTACACCTTC
CDR3aa: CASSYSSRGNGYTF

len: 15
v_gene: TRBV6-5
j_gene: TRBJ2-3
abundance: many
d_gene: -
CDR3nt: TGTGCCAGCAGTTACCCTCGAGGGGGCACAGATACGCAGTATTTT
CDR3aa: CASSYPRGGTDTQYF

len: 16
v_gene: TRBV9
j_gene: TRBJ2-2
abundance: -
d_gene: -
CDR3nt: TGTGCCAGCAGCGGCCGCCGGGGGTTAGGAACCGGGGAGCTGTTTTTT
CDR3aa: CASSGRRGLGTGELFF

len: 14
v_gene: TRBV29-1
j_gene: TRBJ2-7
abundance: -
d_gene: TRBD1
CDR3nt: TGCAGCGTTGCCGGGACAGGGTTATCCTACGAGCAGTACTTC
CDR3aa: CSVAGTGLSYEQYF

len: 14
v_gene: TRBV28
j_gene: TRBJ2-7
abundance: -
d_gene: -
CDR3nt: TGTGCCAGCAGCGTGCGGCGGGGCTGGGGCGAGCAGTACTTC
CDR3aa: CASSVRRGWGEQYF

len: 14
v_gene: TRBV5-1
j_gene: TRBJ2-5
abundance: many
d_gene: -
CDR3nt: TGCGCCAGCACCCGGGCCGGAGTCCAAGAGACCCAGTACTTC
CDR3aa: CASTRAGVQETQYF

len: 14
v_gene: TRBV6-2/TRBV6-3
j_gene: TRBJ1-5
abundance: few
d_gene: -
CDR3nt: TGTGCCAGCAGTGGAGAGACGGGAAATCAGCCCCAGCATTTT
CDR3aa: CASSGETGNQPQHF

len: 16
v_gene: TRBV7-6
j_gene: TRBJ2-3
abundance: many
d_gene: TRBD2
CDR3nt: TGTGCCAGCAGCCAACGGCCAGCGGGGGTGGAAGATACGCAGTATTTT
CDR3aa: CASSQRPAGVEDTQYF

len: 15
v_gene: TRBV27
j_gene: TRBJ2-5
abundance: many
d_gene: -
CDR3nt: TGTGCCAGCAGTCATGGGACACCTTCCCAAGAGACCCAGTACTTC
CDR3aa: CASSHGTPSQETQYF